This TCR beta chain was captured in a study of T cells in Graves' hyperthyroidism and ophthalmopathy. Trimming took 5 bases from V and 0 from J; bases not matched to a gene: 1. The germline V gene has CDR1 SGHTA and CDR2 FQGNSA. The CDR3 totals 15 residues. Template material for amplifying TCR beta CDR3 regions consisted of RNA transcripts. Initially, a first-round RT-PCR of the TCR CDR3 employed the HTBI primer set. TCRdb re-derived calls from the multiplex PCR reads in MiXCR, one entry per CDR3 protein. The sample lists around 720,000 distinct CDR3 sequences, 35% occurring once. Clinical symptoms, serum thyroxine and TRAb, thyroid ultrasound and orbital computed tomography were used for the diagnoses.

The gene calls are TRBV7-2 and TRBJ2-1, with TRBD1 matching over 10 bases. This receptor was identified in a woman aged 40 to 50 with Graves' hyperthyroidism. Sequencing was carried out using blood. CDR3 nucleotide sequence: TGTGCCAGCAGCCGGACAGGGGGCTCCTACAATGAGCAGTTCTTC. As protein: CASSRTGGSYNEQFF.